The rows below give T cell receptor beta chains drawn from one sample of a study of molecular identifiers for immune sequencing clone quantification. TCRdb called the PCR reads again in MiXCR, with one record for every CDR3 protein. This sample has around 470,000 distinct CDR3 sequences, with roughly 24% found just once. The sequenced sample was naive CD8+ T cells from blood, with Jurkat cell RNA spiked in. Receptor source: a human donor in good health. Some libraries in this study had Jurkat cell RNA spiked in. Each CDR3 is given with its conserved first and last residue. Each record gives: clone size, D gene, J gene, V gene, CDR3 protein, CDR3 DNA. A D gene is named only where the DNA matches it firmly. Clone size is given for some rows only: seen once, a few or many times, or a class if the clone is expanded.

few | - | TRBJ2-3 | TRBV19 | CASSIDPPGAYTDTQYF | TGTGCCAGTAGTATAGACCCTCCTGGCGCCTACACAGATACGCAGTATTTT
many | - | TRBJ2-7 | TRBV5-1 | CASSRSDGVPWEQYF | TGCGCCAGCAGCAGAAGCGACGGGGTTCCCTGGGAGCAGTACTTC
- | - | TRBJ2-5 | TRBV29-1 | CSVYRGQETQYF | TGCAGCGTTTATAGGGGCCAAGAGACCCAGTACTTC
few | - | TRBJ2-2 | TRBV7-9 | CATGEGAGELFF | TGTGCCACCGGCGAGGGGGCCGGGGAGCTGTTTTTT
few | - | TRBJ2-1 | TRBV7-2 | CASSSILVGEQLF | TGTGCCAGCAGCTCCATACTTGTCGGTGAGCAGCTCTTC
- | TRBD2 | TRBJ2-1 | TRBV4-3 | CASSQDASGSYNEQFF | TGCGCCAGCAGCCAAGATGCTAGCGGCTCCTACAATGAGCAGTTCTTC
many | TRBD2 | TRBJ2-1 | TRBV7-9 | CASRTSGSKVDEQFF | TGTGCCAGTAGAACTAGCGGTTCGAAGGTCGATGAGCAGTTCTTC
- | TRBD2 | TRBJ2-7 | TRBV4-1 | CASSLKTSGGTYEQYF | TGCGCCAGCAGCCTCAAAACTAGCGGGGGAACCTACGAGCAGTACTTC
- | - | TRBJ2-7 | TRBV4-3 | CASSQDLGSYEKYF | TGCGCCAGCAGCCAAGATTTGGGGTCGTACGAGAAGTACTTC
- | TRBD2 | TRBJ2-3 | TRBV12-3/TRBV12-4 | CASGVAGPRTDTQYF | TGTGCCAGCGGTGTAGCGGGGCCTCGCACAGATACGCAGTATTTT
few | - | TRBJ1-2 | TRBV20-1 | CSARDLAISNYGYTF | TGCAGTGCCAGGGACCTGGCGATATCTAACTATGGCTACACCTTC
few | - | TRBJ1-1 | TRBV7-9 | CASSFPTASGPEAFF | TGTGCCAGCAGCTTTCCGACAGCCTCGGGTCCTGAAGCTTTCTTT
- | - | TRBJ1-5 | TRBV4-1 | CASSQVRGINQPQHF | TGCGCCAGCAGCCAAGTCCGGGGAATCAATCAGCCCCAGCATTTT
- | TRBD2 | TRBJ2-7 | TRBV4-3 | CASSQAYSGGTYEQYF | TGCGCCAGCAGCCAGGCCTATAGCGGGGGCACCTACGAGCAGTACTTC
- | - | TRBJ2-7 | TRBV20-1 | CSATDLDRTYEQYF | TGCAGTGCTACCGACCTAGACAGGACATACGAGCAGTACTTC
- | - | TRBJ2-3 | TRBV4-3 | CANRQAPHPSTDTQYF | TGCGCCAACCGCCAAGCGCCTCACCCTAGCACAGATACGCAGTATTTT
few | TRBD2 | TRBJ2-1 | TRBV7-8 | CASSPLTPKLAGETGSYNEQFF | TGTGCCAGCAGCCCACTAACCCCAAAACTAGCGGGGGAGACGGGCTCCTACAATGAGCAGTTCTTC
many | - | TRBJ2-1 | TRBV30 | CAWSVSGRDEQFF | TGTGCCTGGAGTGTTTCGGGCAGGGATGAGCAGTTCTTC
many | - | TRBJ2-5 | TRBV12-5 | CASGLDVAGNQETQYF | TGTGCTAGTGGTTTGGACGTCGCGGGGAACCAAGAGACCCAGTACTTC
few | - | TRBJ1-2 | TRBV29-1 | CSVEGDGYTF | TGCAGCGTTGAAGGGGATGGCTACACCTTC
few | - | TRBJ2-3 | TRBV4-3 | CASSPRQLLNTDTQYF | TGCGCCAGCAGCCCCCGACAGTTGTTGAACACAGATACGCAGTATTTT
many | - | TRBJ2-3 | TRBV2 | CASSPKLADTQYF | TGTGCCAGCAGTCCGAAACTCGCAGATACGCAGTATTTT
few | - | TRBJ1-4 | TRBV11-2 | CASSEILKPDEKLFF | TGTGCCAGCAGCGAAATCCTTAAACCGGATGAAAAACTGTTTTTT
many | TRBD1 | TRBJ2-3 | TRBV29-1 | CSVDDRGSDTQYF | TGCAGCGTCGACGACAGGGGATCAGATACGCAGTATTTT
many | - | TRBJ2-7 | TRBV20-1 | CSATLGEQYF | TGCAGTGCTACCTTGGGGGAGCAGTACTTC
many | TRBD2 | TRBJ2-3 | TRBV12-3/TRBV12-4 | CASRDAAGSGTDTQYF | TGTGCCAGCAGAGATGCAGCGGGAAGTGGAACAGATACGCAGTATTTT
- | - | TRBJ2-2 | TRBV24-1 | CATSDRPGFANTGELFF | TGTGCCACCAGTGATCGCCCGGGATTCGCGAACACCGGGGAGCTGTTTTTT
- | - | TRBJ2-7 | TRBV20-1 | CSARAGRGYEQYF | TGCAGTGCTAGAGCGGGTCGGGGCTACGAGCAGTACTTC
many | - | TRBJ2-3 | TRBV6-5 | CASSYSASEGTDTQYF | TGTGCCAGCAGTTACTCTGCCAGTGAAGGCACAGATACGCAGTATTTT
- | - | TRBJ2-3 | TRBV20-1 | CSARDIGGTDTQYF | TGCAGTGCTAGAGATATAGGGGGCACAGATACGCAGTATTTT
- | - | TRBJ1-5 | TRBV20-1 | CSASPFDSPNQPQHF | TGCAGTGCTAGTCCCTTCGACAGCCCCAATCAGCCCCAGCATTTT
many | - | TRBJ2-1 | TRBV11-2 | CASSLSQDNEQFF | TGTGCCAGCAGCTTATCACAGGACAATGAGCAGTTCTTC
- | TRBD1 | TRBJ2-5 | TRBV9 | CASSVVPGRGTGDMETQYF | TGTGCCAGCAGCGTAGTCCCGGGTCGTGGGACAGGGGATATGGAGACCCAGTACTTC
- | - | TRBJ2-6 | TRBV11-2 | CASSPEVGLISGANVLTF | TGTGCCAGCAGCCCCGAGGTAGGTCTGATCTCTGGGGCCAACGTCCTGACTTTC
few | - | TRBJ1-5 | TRBV10-3 | CAISESKGFGQPQHF | TGTGCCATCAGTGAGTCGAAGGGTTTTGGTCAGCCCCAGCATTTT
many | TRBD1 | TRBJ1-5 | TRBV28 | CASSHPPGTGYSNQPQHF | TGTGCCAGCAGTCACCCTCCGGGGACAGGGTATAGCAATCAGCCCCAGCATTTT
many | TRBD1 | TRBJ2-6 | TRBV18 | CASSPLGQGLGANVLTF | TGTGCCAGCTCACCCCTAGGACAGGGACTCGGGGCCAACGTCCTGACTTTC
few | TRBD2 | TRBJ2-5 | TRBV7-9 | CASSWTSGERGETQYF | TGTGCCAGCAGCTGGACTAGCGGGGAAAGGGGCGAGACCCAGTACTTC
- | - | TRBJ2-1 | TRBV20-1 | CSAKDEWDNEQFF | TGCAGTGCTAAGGACGAGTGGGACAATGAGCAGTTCTTC
few | - | TRBJ2-2 | TRBV20-1 | CSAAPTGILPGELFF | TGCAGTGCTGCGCCTACAGGGATTCTTCCCGGGGAGCTGTTTTTT
- | - | TRBJ2-7 | TRBV6-5 | CASSYGRLYEQYF | TGTGCCAGCAGTTACGGCAGGTTGTACGAGCAGTACTTC
- | - | TRBJ1-4 | TRBV28 | CASSLRKGRGLKKLFF | TGTGCCAGCAGTTTGAGAAAAGGCAGGGGACTTAAAAAACTGTTTTTT
- | - | TRBJ2-5 | TRBV5-3 | CASSSRLDEETQYF | TGTGCCAGCAGCTCGCGGTTGGACGAGGAGACCCAGTACTTC
many | - | TRBJ2-2 | TRBV29-1 | CSVGDTNTGELFF | TGCAGCGTTGGGGATACCAACACCGGGGAGCTGTTTTTT
many | - | TRBJ1-3 | TRBV15 | CATSREGGLGAGNTIYF | TGTGCCACCAGCAGAGAGGGGGGCTTGGGGGCTGGAAACACCATATATTTT
few | - | TRBJ2-2 | TRBV30 | CAWSVGPTTGELFF | TGTGCCTGGAGTGTCGGGCCGACCACCGGGGAGCTGTTTTTT